This T cell receptor beta chain was identified in a study of CD8+CD57+ T cells in acquired aplastic anemia. V dropped 6 bases and J dropped 3 bases, with 8 bases sitting between them. This CDR3 is 13 amino acids long. The germline gives CDR1 LNHDA, CDR2 SQIVND (reference sequence). The study profiled TCR beta VDJ and CDR3 using genomic DNA as template. TCRdb independently ran MiXCR on the reads; one entry per CDR3 protein. The table includes a few hundred thousand distinct CDR3 sequences, approximately 32% detected once. Regarding this clonotype: Its target is unknown. A single base separates this from a much larger clone, so it may be a read error.

Selection for sequencing was limited to patients who had shown CD8+CD57+ cell expansion by flow cytometry. Severe acquired aplastic anemia affected all patients. General study findings and limits: Shared by patients and controls, almost 30 CD8+ CDR3s were abundant in patients.

This clonotype originated in a human donor with aplastic anemia. The chain couples TRBV19 to TRBJ2-2; D ambiguous. Sequencing was performed on sorted CD4+, CD8+, or CD8+CD57+ T cells (not recorded which) from PBMCs. The CDR3 DNA sequence: TGTGCCAGTAGCGTCGTTGACACCGGGGAGCTGTTTTTT. It codes for CASSVVDTGELFF.